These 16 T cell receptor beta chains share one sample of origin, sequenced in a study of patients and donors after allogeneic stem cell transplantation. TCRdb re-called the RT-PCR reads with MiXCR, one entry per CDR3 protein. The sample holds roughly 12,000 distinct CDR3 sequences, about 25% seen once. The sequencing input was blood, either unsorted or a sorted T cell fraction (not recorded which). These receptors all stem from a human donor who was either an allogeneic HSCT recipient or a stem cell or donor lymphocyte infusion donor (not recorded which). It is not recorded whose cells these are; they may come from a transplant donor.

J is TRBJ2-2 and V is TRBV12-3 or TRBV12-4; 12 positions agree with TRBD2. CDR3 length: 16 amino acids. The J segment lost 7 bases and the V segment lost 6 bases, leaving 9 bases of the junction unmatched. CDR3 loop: CASRSGLAGRVGELFF. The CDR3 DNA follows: TGTGCCAGCAGGTCTGGACTAGCGGGAAGAGTCGGGGAGCTGTTTTTT.

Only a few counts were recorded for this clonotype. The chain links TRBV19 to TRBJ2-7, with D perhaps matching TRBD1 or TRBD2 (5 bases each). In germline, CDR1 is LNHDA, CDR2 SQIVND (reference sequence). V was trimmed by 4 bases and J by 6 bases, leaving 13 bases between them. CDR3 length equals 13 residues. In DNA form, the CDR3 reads TGTGCCAGTAGTACGGGGCGTACCCTCGAGCAGTACTTC. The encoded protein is CASSTGRTLEQYF.

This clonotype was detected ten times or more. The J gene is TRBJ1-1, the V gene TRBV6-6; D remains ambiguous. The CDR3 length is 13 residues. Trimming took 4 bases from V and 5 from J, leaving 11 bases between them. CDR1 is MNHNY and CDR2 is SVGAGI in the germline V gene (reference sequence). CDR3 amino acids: CASSSLAGTEAFF. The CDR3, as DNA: TGTGCCAGCAGTTCCCTCGCGGGTACTGAAGCTTTCTTT.

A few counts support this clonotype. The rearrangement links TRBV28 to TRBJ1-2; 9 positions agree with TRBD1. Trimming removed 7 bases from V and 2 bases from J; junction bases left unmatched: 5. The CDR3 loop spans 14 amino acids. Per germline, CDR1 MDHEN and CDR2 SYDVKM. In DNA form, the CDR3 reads TGTGCCAGCACAGACAGGGGGGGGAACTATGGCTACACCTTC. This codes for CASTDRGGNYGYTF.

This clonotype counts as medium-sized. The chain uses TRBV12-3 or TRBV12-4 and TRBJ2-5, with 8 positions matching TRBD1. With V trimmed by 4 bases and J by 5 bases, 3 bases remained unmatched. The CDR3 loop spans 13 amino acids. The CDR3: CASSSTGGETQYF. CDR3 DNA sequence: TGTGCCAGCAGTTCCACAGGGGGGGAGACCCAGTACTTC.

CDR3 sequence: CSVPGGLNEKLFF. The CDR3 coding sequence is TGCAGCGTCCCCGGGGGACTAAATGAAAAACTGTTTTTT. This sequence joins TRBV29-1 and TRBJ1-4; D perhaps matches TRBD1 (5 bases). The CDR3 runs to 13 residues. Deletions cut 6 bases from V and 5 bases from J, with 13 bases between. Per germline, CDR1 SQVTM and CDR2 ANQGSEA.

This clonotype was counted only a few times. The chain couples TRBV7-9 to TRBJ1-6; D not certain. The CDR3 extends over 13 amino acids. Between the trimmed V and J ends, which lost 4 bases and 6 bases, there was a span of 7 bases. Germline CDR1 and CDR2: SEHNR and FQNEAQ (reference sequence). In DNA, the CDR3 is TGTGCCAGCAGCTCGACCCTTAATTCACCCCTCCACTTT. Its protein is CASSSTLNSPLHF.

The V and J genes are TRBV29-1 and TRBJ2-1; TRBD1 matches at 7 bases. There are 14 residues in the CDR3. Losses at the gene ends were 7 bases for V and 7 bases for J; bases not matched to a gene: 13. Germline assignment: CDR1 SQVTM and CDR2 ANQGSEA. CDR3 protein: CSGQDRSSGNEQFF. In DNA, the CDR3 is TGCAGCGGCCAGGACAGGTCCTCGGGTAATGAGCAGTTCTTC.

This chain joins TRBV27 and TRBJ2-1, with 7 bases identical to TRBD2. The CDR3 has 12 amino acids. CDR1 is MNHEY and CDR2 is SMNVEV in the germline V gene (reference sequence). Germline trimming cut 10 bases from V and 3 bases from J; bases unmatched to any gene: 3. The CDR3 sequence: CATRDYYNEQFF. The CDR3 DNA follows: TGTGCCACCCGGGACTACTACAATGAGCAGTTCTTC.

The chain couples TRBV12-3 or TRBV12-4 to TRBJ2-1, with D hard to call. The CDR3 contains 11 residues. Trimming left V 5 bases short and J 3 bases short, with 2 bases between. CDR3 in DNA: TGTGCCAGCAGTCTCTACAATGAGCAGTTCTTC. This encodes CASSLYNEQFF.

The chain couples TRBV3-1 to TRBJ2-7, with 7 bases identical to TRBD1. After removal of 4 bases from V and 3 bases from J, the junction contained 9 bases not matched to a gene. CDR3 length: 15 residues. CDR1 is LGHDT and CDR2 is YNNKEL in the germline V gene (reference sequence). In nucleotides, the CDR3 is TGTGCCAGCAGCCGATCCGGGACAGAATTCTACGAGCAGTACTTC. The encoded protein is CASSRSGTEFYEQYF.

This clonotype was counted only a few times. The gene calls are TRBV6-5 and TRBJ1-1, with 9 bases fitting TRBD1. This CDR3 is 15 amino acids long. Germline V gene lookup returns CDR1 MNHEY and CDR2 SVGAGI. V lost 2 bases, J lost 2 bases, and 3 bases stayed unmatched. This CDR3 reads CASSYGGQGNTEAFF. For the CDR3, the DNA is TGTGCCAGCAGTTACGGGGGACAGGGAAACACTGAAGCTTTCTTT.

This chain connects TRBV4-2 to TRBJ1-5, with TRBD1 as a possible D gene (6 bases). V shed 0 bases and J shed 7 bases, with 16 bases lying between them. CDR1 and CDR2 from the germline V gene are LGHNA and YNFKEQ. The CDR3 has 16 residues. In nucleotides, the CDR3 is TGTGCCAGCAGCCAAGAAGGGGCGCAGGGGTACCAGCCCCAGCATTTT. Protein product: CASSQEGAQGYQPQHF.

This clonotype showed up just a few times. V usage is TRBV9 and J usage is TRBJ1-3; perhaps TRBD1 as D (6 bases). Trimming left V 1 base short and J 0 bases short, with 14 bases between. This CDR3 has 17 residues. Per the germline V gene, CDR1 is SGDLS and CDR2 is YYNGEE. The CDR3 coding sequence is TGTGCCAGCAGCGTAAGCTTGGCAGGGGACTCTGGAAACACCATATATTTT. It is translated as CASSVSLAGDSGNTIYF.

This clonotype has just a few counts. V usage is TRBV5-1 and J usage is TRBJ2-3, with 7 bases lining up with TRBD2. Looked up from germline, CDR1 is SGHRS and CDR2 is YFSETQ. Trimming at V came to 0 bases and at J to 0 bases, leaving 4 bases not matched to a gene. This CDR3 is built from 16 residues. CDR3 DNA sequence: TGCGCCAGCAGCTTGGACAGCGGGATTAGCACAGATACGCAGTATTTT. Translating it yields CASSLDSGISTDTQYF. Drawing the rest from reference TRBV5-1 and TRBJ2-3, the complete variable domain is KAGVTQTPRYLIKTRGQQVTLSCSPISGHRSVSWYQQTPGQGLQFLFEYFSETQRNKGNFPGRFSGRQFSNSRSEMNVSTLELGDSALYLCASSLDSGISTDTQYFGPGTRLTVL.

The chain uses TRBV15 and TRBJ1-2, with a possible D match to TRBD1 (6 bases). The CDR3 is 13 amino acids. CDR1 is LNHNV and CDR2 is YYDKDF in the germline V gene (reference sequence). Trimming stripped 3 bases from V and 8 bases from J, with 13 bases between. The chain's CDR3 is CATSSDTGHGYTF. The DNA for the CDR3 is TGTGCCACCAGCAGCGACACAGGGCACGGCTACACCTTC.